These 17 T cell receptor beta chains were sequenced from one sample in a study of cytomegalovirus exposure and HLA in healthy donors. Amplification used 60 Vbeta primers and 13 Jbeta primers. Data came from immunoSEQ multiplex PCR; TCRdb stores just in-frame clones and leaves some out. The repertoire holds some 150,000 clones, with about 80% as singletons. Sequenced material: PBMCs. The receptors were gathered from a man aged 35-49 years in good health and CMV-seropositive.

V usage is TRBV5-1 and J usage is TRBJ2-5; 12 nucleotides align to TRBD2. The CDR3 is 15 residues long. Germline CDR1 SGHRS, CDR2 YFSETQ. V was clipped by 7 bases and J by 3 bases; unmatched bases: 7. The CDR3 DNA is TGCGCCAGCTCCCTTGGACTAGCGGGAAAAGAGACCCAGTACTTC. This translates into CASSLGLAGKETQYF. The full variable domain, rest sourced from reference TRBV5-1 and TRBJ2-5, is KAGVTQTPRYLIKTRGQQVTLSCSPISGHRSVSWYQQTPGQGLQFLFEYFSETQRNKGNFPGRFSGRQFSNSRSEMNVSTLELGDSALYLCASSLGLAGKETQYFGPGTRLLVL.

The genes are TRBV7-3 and TRBJ2-3; 11 bases map to TRBD2. The CDR3 has 15 residues. Germline V gene data show CDR1 as SGHTA and CDR2 as FQGTGA. V was pared by 5 bases and J by 4 bases, with 5 bases of the junction left unmatched. This CDR3 reads CASSLLAGASDTQYF. CDR3 coding DNA: TGTGCCAGCAGCCTACTAGCGGGGGCCTCAGATACGCAGTATTTT.

This clone was counted between two and nine times. CDR3 protein: CASTERHLGRQYF. Here the CDR3 DNA reads TGTGCCAGCACCGAAAGACATTTGGGCAGGCAGTACTTC. V gene TRBV11-3 combines with J gene TRBJ2-7; the D is unclear. Germline V gene data show CDR1 as SGHNT and CDR2 as YENEEA. V was clipped by 7 bases and J by 9 bases, with 19 bases between them. CDR3 length equals 13 residues.

This clone was counted once. The V call is TRBV30, the J call TRBJ2-4, with TRBD2 as a possible D gene (6 bases). Germline CDR1 GTSNPN, CDR2 SVGIG (reference sequence). The CDR3 runs to 13 residues. The V end was cut by 5 bases, the J end by 6 bases, with 14 bases between. The CDR3 nucleotides are TGTGCCTGGTCTACGGGGGAGCGAAACATTCAGTACTTC. Amino acids: CAWSTGERNIQYF.

This clone was found once. This chain links TRBV2 with TRBJ1-2; 8 bases are shared with TRBD1. Germline loops: CDR1 SNHLY, CDR2 FYNNEI. The CDR3 runs 16 residues. V gave up 10 bases and J gave up 0 bases; unmatched junction bases: 13. The CDR3 protein is CATDRGESLANYGYTF. CDR3 nucleotides: TGTGCCACCGACAGGGGTGAATCGTTAGCTAACTATGGCTACACCTTC.

The V gene is TRBV7-9, the J gene TRBJ1-4; the match to TRBD1 covers 8 bases. This CDR3 comprises 15 residues. Germline loops: CDR1 SEHNR, CDR2 FQNEAQ (reference sequence). With V trimmed by 4 bases and J by 4 bases, 5 bases remained unmatched. The CDR3 is CASSSLQGVNEKLFF. Here the CDR3 DNA reads TGTGCCAGCAGCTCCCTACAGGGGGTTAATGAAAAACTGTTTTTT.

This clone was seen only once. CDR3 nucleotides: TGTGCCAGCAGTGAAGGTTCAGGACTCGGAGAGACCCAGTACTTC. It specifies CASSEGSGLGETQYF. The chain uses TRBV2 and TRBJ2-5; possibly TRBD2 for D (5 bases). The CDR3 has 15 residues. In germline, CDR1 is SNHLY, CDR2 FYNNEI. V lost 1 base to trimming and J lost 4 bases, with 13 bases between them.

The CDR3 DNA reads as TGTGCCAGCAGTGTCCTAGCGGGAGTAGGTATTGAGCAGTTCTTC. This sequence encodes CASSVLAGVGIEQFF. V is TRBV27 and J is TRBJ2-1, with TRBD2 matching 10 bases. Per germline, CDR1 MNHEY and CDR2 SMNVEV (reference sequence). The CDR3 length is 15 residues. The V segment lost 5 bases and the J segment 9 bases; nucleotides outside the gene matches: 10.

J is TRBJ2-2 and V is TRBV9; 9 bases line up with TRBD1. The CDR3 loop spans 16 amino acids. V was clipped by 4 bases and J by 6 bases; unmatched bases: 10. Per the germline V gene, CDR1 is SGDLS and CDR2 is YYNGEE. CDR3 in DNA: TGTGCCAGCAGCCTCCGGGGGACAGGGTTCGCCGGGGAGCTGTTTTTT. Its protein product is CASSLRGTGFAGELFF.

The J gene is TRBJ1-2, the V gene TRBV9; TRBD1 matches 7 bases. The germline V gene encodes CDR1 SGDLS and CDR2 YYNGEE. The CDR3 consists of 15 residues. V lost 3 bases, J lost 6 bases, and 11 bases stayed unmatched. The CDR3 loop reads CASSAPQGGWDGYTF. The CDR3 DNA reads as TGTGCCAGCAGCGCTCCCCAGGGGGGCTGGGATGGCTACACCTTC.

The chain recombines TRBV11-3 with TRBJ1-3; 8 bases align to TRBD1. CDR1 is SGHNT and CDR2 is YENEEA in the germline V gene. J was trimmed by 3 bases and V by 4 bases; bases with no gene match: 5. CDR3 length equals 15 residues. CDR3 sequence reads: CASSWTGSLGNTIYF. In DNA form, the CDR3 reads TGTGCCAGCAGCTGGACAGGGAGTCTTGGAAACACCATATATTTT.

This clone has a handful of counts. This chain uses TRBV2 with TRBJ1-2; the match to TRBD1 covers 8 bases. CDR3 length: 14 residues. J was trimmed by 3 bases and V by 2 bases; bases with no gene match: 2. CDR1 and CDR2 from the germline V gene are SNHLY and FYNNEI. CDR3 bases: TGTGCCAGCAGTGAAACAGGGGGTGACTATGGCTACACCTTC. Translating gives CASSETGGDYGYTF.

This chain links TRBV29-1 with TRBJ1-1, with a tentative D call TRBD1 (6 bases). CDR3 length equals 13 residues. Trimming took 6 bases from V and 5 from J, leaving 16 bases between them. CDR1 is SQVTM, CDR2 ANQGSEA, per germline. CDR3 sequence reads: CSVAPGHQTEAFF. CDR3 in DNA: TGCAGCGTGGCTCCGGGACATCAGACTGAAGCTTTCTTT.

A few counts support this clone. The chain has TRBV4-1 and TRBJ1-5; D is possibly TRBD1 (6 bases). The CDR3 runs 16 residues. Germline-derived CDR1 and CDR2 are MGHRA and YSYEKL. Trimming pared 3 bases from V and 2 bases from J, leaving 14 bases between. The CDR3 sequence: CASSQRGGAGNQPQHF. DNA for the CDR3: TGCGCCAGCAGCCAGCGAGGGGGGGCGGGCAATCAGCCCCAGCATTTT.

The chain joins TRBV7-2 to TRBJ2-7; tentative D call: TRBD2 (6 bases). Germline CDR1 and CDR2: SGHTA and FQGNSA. Trimming pared 2 bases from V and 3 bases from J, leaving 8 bases between. This CDR3 has 13 residues. As DNA, the CDR3 is TGTGCCAGCAGCTTATGGCGGGGCTACGAGCAGTACTTC. Translating gives CASSLWRGYEQYF.

As concerns this clone: This specimen includes other DNA sequences encoding the same CDR3. The J gene is TRBJ2-3, the V gene TRBV7-9; 7 bases line up with TRBD2. CDR3 length: 14 residues. Unmatched junction bases numbered 5, after V lost 6 bases and J lost 2 bases. From germline, CDR1 is SEHNR and CDR2 FQNEAQ (reference sequence). DNA of the CDR3: TGTGCCAGCAGGTTTGGGGGGGTCACAGATACGCAGTATTTT. Amino acid sequence: CASRFGGVTDTQYF. The complete variable domain, with remaining parts taken from reference TRBV7-9 and TRBJ2-3, reads DTGVSQNPRHKITKRGQNVTFRCDPISEHNRLYWYRQTLGQGPEFLTYFQNEAQLEKSRLLSDRFSAERPKGSFSTLEIQRTEQGDSAMYLCASRFGGVTDTQYFGPGTRLTVL.

In its sample, this clone was seen once. The chain carries TRBV9 and TRBJ2-1; 8 bases map to TRBD2. This CDR3 has 15 amino acids. Germline CDR1 is SGDLS and CDR2 is YYNGEE. V shed 0 bases and J 4 bases; nucleotides not matched to a gene: 3. The CDR3 bases are TGTGCCAGCAGCGTAGAAGGCGGGGGGTACAATGAGCAGTTCTTC. Translation: CASSVEGGGYNEQFF.